The 11 T cell receptor beta chains listed next were all sequenced from one sample in a study of radiotherapy plus CTLA-4 blockade in lung cancer. Measured with immunoSEQ multiplex PCR; TCRdb has only the in-frame clones, and not every one. The data show roughly 80,000 clones, roughly 79% seen once. The specimen was peripheral blood, collected from a patient treated with radiotherapy plus ipilimumab. The receptors derive from a human donor with non-small cell lung cancer who had a partial response to radiotherapy plus ipilimumab. Some clones in this sample may be carry-over from other donors' samples.

This chain joins TRBV7-8 and TRBJ1-5; D gene ambiguous. Germline CDR1 SGHVS, CDR2 FQNEAQ. V lost 1 base and J 7 bases, leaving 8 bases between the germline ends. The CDR3 length is 13 residues. CDR3 in DNA: TGTGCCAGCAGCTTAGATAGGCGGCAGCCCCAGCATTTT. It is translated as CASSLDRRQPQHF.

There are a few counts of this clone. V and J are TRBV6-5 and TRBJ1-2; D uncertain. V was pared by 6 bases and J by 8 bases, with 16 bases between. The CDR3 consists of 13 residues. Germline V gives CDR1 MNHEY, CDR2 SVGAGI. The CDR3 here is CASSLAPNRGYTF. CDR3 nucleotide sequence: TGTGCCAGCAGCCTGGCTCCGAACAGAGGCTACACCTTC.

The genes are TRBV28 and TRBJ1-4, with TRBD1 matching 7 bases. From germline, CDR1 is MDHEN and CDR2 SYDVKM. V gave up 3 bases and J gave up 7 bases; unmatched junction bases: 11. CDR3 length equals 16 residues. Written as DNA, the CDR3 is TGTGCCAGCAGTTTCTTGATGACAGGGTTATCTGAAAAACTGTTTTTT. As protein: CASSFLMTGLSEKLFF.

The chain joins TRBV7-8 to TRBJ2-3; D not certain. Trimming took off 1 base at V and 2 bases at J, with 7 bases between the two ends. The CDR3 length is 14 residues. Per the germline V gene, CDR1 is SGHVS and CDR2 is FQNEAQ. The CDR3 region has the DNA TGTGCCAGCAGCTTAGAAGCCTTCACAGATACGCAGTATTTT. This codes for CASSLEAFTDTQYF. Combining the CDR3 with reference TRBV7-8 and TRBJ2-3 gives the whole variable domain GAGVSQSPRYKVAKRGQDVALRCDPISGHVSLFWYQQALGQGPEFLTYFQNEAQLDKSGLPSDRFFAERPEGSVSTLKIQRTQQEDSAVYLCASSLEAFTDTQYFGPGTRLTVL.

The chain uses TRBV23-1 and TRBJ2-7, with TRBD2 matching over 13 bases. TRBV23-1 is annotated as an ORF whose role is uncertain. V gave up 1 base and J gave up 7 bases; unmatched junction bases: 19. CDR3 length: 20 residues. The CDR3 sequence is CASSQWPGTSGRGPKGEQYF. The CDR3 coding sequence is TGCGCCAGCAGTCAATGGCCCGGAACTAGCGGGAGGGGGCCTAAGGGGGAGCAGTACTTC.

The chain links TRBV18 to TRBJ2-1; 11 bases are a match to TRBD2. The trim removed 4 bases at V and 3 bases at J, leaving 2 bases unmatched. This CDR3 is built from 15 residues. Germline CDR1 reads KGHSH; CDR2 reads LQKENI. DNA of the CDR3: TGTGCCAGCTCACTAGCGGGGGGGAACTACAATGAGCAGTTCTTC. Translating it yields CASSLAGGNYNEQFF.

The chain uses TRBV19 and TRBJ2-2; 9 bases match TRBD1. The trim removed 5 bases at V and 5 bases at J, leaving 6 bases unmatched. The CDR3 is 15 amino acids. The V gene's germline CDR1 is LNHDA and CDR2 SQIVND (reference sequence). CDR3 residues: CASSVTGGTTGELFF. CDR3 DNA sequence: TGTGCCAGTAGTGTGACAGGGGGAACAACCGGGGAGCTGTTTTTT.

This clone showed up just a few times. The genes are TRBV27 and TRBJ2-4, with 7 bases aligning to TRBD1. This CDR3 is built from 15 residues. Germline loops: CDR1 MNHEY, CDR2 SMNVEV (reference sequence). J lost 6 bases, V lost 6 bases, and 11 bases had no gene match. The CDR3 DNA follows: TGTGCCAGCAGCCCAGGGGGTGGGTTGGGAAACATTCAGTACTTC. Translation gives CASSPGGGLGNIQYF.

The genes are TRBV10-2 and TRBJ1-1; D is unclear. Trimming stripped 7 bases from V and 4 bases from J, with 16 bases between. The germline CDR1 and CDR2 sequences are WSHSY and SAAADI. This CDR3 spans 14 amino acids. CDR3 nucleotide sequence: TGCGCCAGCAACCGGGCAGCCGCGGGCACTGAAGCTTTCTTT. This codes for CASNRAAAGTEAFF.

Regarding this clone: Other DNA sequences from this sample encode an identical CDR3 as well. The chain joins TRBV11-2 to TRBJ1-2, with D unclear. Trimming left V 5 bases short and J 4 bases short, with 17 bases between. From germline, CDR1 is SGHAT and CDR2 FQNNGV. There are 15 residues in the CDR3. The CDR3 spells CASSRQRTGSYGYTF. As DNA, the CDR3 is TGTGCCAGCAGCCGTCAACGGACGGGAAGCTATGGCTACACCTTC.

J is TRBJ2-7 and V is TRBV18; 7 nucleotides align to TRBD2. Germline V lookup: CDR1 KGHSH, CDR2 LQKENI. V trimming: 5 bases; J trimming: 1 base; junction bases outside the gene matches: 5. CDR3 length: 14 residues. CDR3 in amino acids: CASSEGRESYEQYF. CDR3 DNA sequence: TGTGCCAGCTCAGAGGGGAGGGAATCCTACGAGCAGTACTTC.